The source of this T cell receptor (beta chain) is a study of blood T cell repertoires in COVID-19. Profiled with immunoSEQ multiplex PCR; TCRdb holds only in-frame clones, not every one. The table has approximately 280,000 clones, roughly 90% seen once. The Seattle site enrolled patients during active infection and followed them longitudinally. Trimming removed 2 bases from V and 3 bases from J; junction bases left unmatched: 6. This CDR3 is built from 15 residues. Germline V CDR1 and CDR2: PRHDT, FYEKMQ (reference sequence). The genes are TRBV13 and TRBJ1-1; TRBD1 aligns across 7 bases. The TCR sequence derives from a woman aged 25 to 45 with COVID-19, enrolled during active disease. Sequenced: peripheral blood. Here the CDR3 DNA reads TGTGCCAGCAGCTTAAGAGCAGGGGGAGACACTGAAGCTTTCTTT. This sequence encodes CASSLRAGGDTEAFF.